This T cell receptor (beta chain) was recorded in a study of T cells in Graves' hyperthyroidism and ophthalmopathy (dated by TCRdb to the late 2010s). About the investigation overall: Peripheral blood samples were taken at initial diagnosis, before any treatment was given. To identify TCR V-J signatures that set the groups apart, the researchers used a discovery cohort of about a hundred patients, made up of 40 to 45 with Graves' ophthalmopathy and 55 to 65 with stable Graves' hyperthyroidism. Prospective prediction of ophthalmopathy was tested in an independent validation cohort consisting of roughly 20 hyperthyroidism patients and some 16 patients who later progressed to ophthalmopathy. The roughly 99 discovery patients were divided at random into training and test sets in a 7:3 ratio. Thyroid tissue and blood T-cell repertoires from about 6 Graves' hyperthyroidism patients were also compared in the study. Once sampling was done, hyperthyroidism patients were given methimazole at a starting dose of 30 mg daily, whereas ophthalmopathy patients were given high-dose intravenous methylprednisolone. The paper describes TCR Vbeta CDR3 sequencing of more than 120 peripheral blood samples, made up of some 42 ophthalmopathy patients, roughly 72 hyperthyroidism patients and some 17 progressor patients. Results and caveats for the whole study, not just this receptor: Most expanded thyroid clonotypes (frequency above 0.001) were also detected in blood, a finding suggesting that blood repertoires may reflect thyroid immune responses. No statistical method was used to set the sample size in advance, and investigators knew the group allocation. A 13 V-J signature model separated ophthalmopathy from stable hyperthyroidism, with around 90% sensitivity and roughly 84% specificity in cross-validation and 80%/75% in testing. In validation, the model predicted progression to ophthalmopathy a median of around 6.5 months before onset, with approximately 71% sensitivity and roughly 72% specificity.

The CDR3 holds 15 amino acids from the cysteine to the phenylalanine. Just the 45-base CDR3 DNA is kept, in frame starting at base 1. V loses 2 bases, J loses 4 bases, and the germline ends lie 14 bases apart. The germline V gene encodes CDR1 KGHSH and CDR2 LQKENI. Amplification of TCR beta CDR3 regions was carried out from RNA transcripts. For the first round of RT-PCR on the TCR CDR3, the HTBI primer set was used together with the Qiagen OneStep RT-PCR kit. Libraries were constructed in a second round of multiplex PCR, after which size selection and purification were performed. Sequencing of the libraries was done on an Illumina HiSeq2000 using paired-end 100 bp reads. The authors' pipeline ran thus. SOAPnuke was used to process the raw data, with reads discarded if the reads contained adapters or uncalled bases, had a mean Phred below 15, or lacked an exact constant-primer or identifier match. COPE v1.2.5 was used to merge high-quality paired reads, and clonotypes were defined as unique nucleotide sequences. MiTCR v1.1 was used to align clonotypes to the IMGT TRBV, TRBD and TRBJ reference segments. The analysis included only V-J combinations with a frequency above 0.0001, which together covered over 98% of the repertoires. The TCS score was defined as the ratio of F50 (clonal expansion) to E x V (chaos), calculated using BLOSUM62-based TCRdist between CDR3 peptides within each V-J. Welch's t-statistics and random forest reduced roughly 500 V-J features to roughly 13, which were used in a naive Bayes classifier (R e1071). TCRdb reworked the public reads: Q25 trimming with fastp, MiXCR clone assembly, productive beta chains retained. Each record represents a unique CDR3 protein, reported with the most common genes and DNA among its rows. It is TCRdb's table, rather than the study itself, that gives the V and J calls and clone size. The sample yields around 500,000 distinct CDR3 sequences; roughly 15% were counted once. The ten largest clones capture over 11% of the sample.

This clonotype was recorded at least ten times. No antigen is known for it. No much larger clone exists at a distance of one base, and base qualities are not known. Stable Graves' hyperthyroidism was defined as the absence of progression to ophthalmopathy over 18 months of follow-up. Hyperthyroidism patients were newly diagnosed, with disease duration under 2 months, and aged 18 to 65 years. Any patient with an uncontrolled infection, another autoimmune disease, pregnancy or lactation was excluded. Diagnoses relied on clinical symptoms, serum thyroxine and TRAb, thyroid ultrasound and orbital computed tomography. PBMCs were separated from roughly 9.3 ml of fresh peripheral blood using Ficoll-Paque density gradient centrifugation. Total RNA was extracted using Trizol reagent, and RNA quality was assessed on an Agilent 2100 Bioanalyzer.

Specimen: blood. This receptor was identified in a middle-aged woman with Graves' hyperthyroidism. The rearrangement joined TRBV18 to TRBJ2-5, with the D assignment possibly TRBD1 or TRBD2, given 5 matching bases for each. The CDR3 has the sequence CASSPAGSAGETQYF. In nucleotide form, the sequence is TGTGCCAGCTCACCAGCAGGGTCGGCGGGAGAGACCCAGTACTTC.